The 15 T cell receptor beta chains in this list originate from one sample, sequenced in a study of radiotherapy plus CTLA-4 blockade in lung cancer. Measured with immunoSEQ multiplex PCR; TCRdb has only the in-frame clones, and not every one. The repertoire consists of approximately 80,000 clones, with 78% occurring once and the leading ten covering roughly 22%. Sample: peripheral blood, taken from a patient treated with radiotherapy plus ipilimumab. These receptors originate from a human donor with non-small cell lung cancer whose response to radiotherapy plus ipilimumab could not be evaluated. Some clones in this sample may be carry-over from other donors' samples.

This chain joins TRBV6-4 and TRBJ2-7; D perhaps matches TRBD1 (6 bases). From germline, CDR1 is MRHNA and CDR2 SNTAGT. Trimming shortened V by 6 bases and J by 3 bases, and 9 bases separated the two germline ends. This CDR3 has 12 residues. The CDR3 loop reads CASSGQSYEQYF. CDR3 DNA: TGTGCCAGCAGCGGACAGAGCTACGAGCAGTACTTC.

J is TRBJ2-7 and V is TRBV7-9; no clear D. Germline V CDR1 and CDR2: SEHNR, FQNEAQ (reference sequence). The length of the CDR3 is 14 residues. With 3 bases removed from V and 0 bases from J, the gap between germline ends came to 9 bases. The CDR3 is CASSLTELSYEQYF. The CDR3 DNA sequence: TGTGCCAGCAGCTTGACTGAACTCTCCTACGAGCAGTACTTC.

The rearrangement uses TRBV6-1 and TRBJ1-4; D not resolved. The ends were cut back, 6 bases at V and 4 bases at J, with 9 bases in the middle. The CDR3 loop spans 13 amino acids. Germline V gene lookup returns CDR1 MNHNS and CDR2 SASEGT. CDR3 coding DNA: TGTGCCAGCAGCAGGCCAGATAATGAAAAACTGTTTTTT. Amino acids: CASSRPDNEKLFF.

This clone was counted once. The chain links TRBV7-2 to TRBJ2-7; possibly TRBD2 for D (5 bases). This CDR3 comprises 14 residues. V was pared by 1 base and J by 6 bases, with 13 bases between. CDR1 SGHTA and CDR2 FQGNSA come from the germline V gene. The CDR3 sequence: CASSLELRVSEQYF. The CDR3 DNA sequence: TGTGCCAGCAGCTTAGAGTTGCGGGTCTCCGAGCAGTACTTC. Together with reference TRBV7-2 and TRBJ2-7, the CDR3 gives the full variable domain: GAGVSQSPSNKVTEKGKDVELRCDPISGHTALYWYRQSLGQGLEFLIYFQGNSAPDKSGLPSDRFSAERTGGSVSTLTIQRTQQEDSAVYLCASSLELRVSEQYFGPGTRLTVT.

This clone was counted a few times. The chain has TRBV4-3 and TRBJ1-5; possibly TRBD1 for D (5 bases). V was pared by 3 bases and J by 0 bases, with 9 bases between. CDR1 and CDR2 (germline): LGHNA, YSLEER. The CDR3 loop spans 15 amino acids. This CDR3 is CASSQTAYSNQPQHF. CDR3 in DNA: TGCGCCAGCAGCCAGACAGCTTATAGCAATCAGCCCCAGCATTTT.

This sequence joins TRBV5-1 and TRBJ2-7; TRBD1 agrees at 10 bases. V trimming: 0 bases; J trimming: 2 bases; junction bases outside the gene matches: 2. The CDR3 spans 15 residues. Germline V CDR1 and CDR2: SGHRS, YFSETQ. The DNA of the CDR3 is TGCGCCAGCAGCTTGGGGGGACAGGGGCCCTACGAGCAGTACTTC. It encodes CASSLGGQGPYEQYF.

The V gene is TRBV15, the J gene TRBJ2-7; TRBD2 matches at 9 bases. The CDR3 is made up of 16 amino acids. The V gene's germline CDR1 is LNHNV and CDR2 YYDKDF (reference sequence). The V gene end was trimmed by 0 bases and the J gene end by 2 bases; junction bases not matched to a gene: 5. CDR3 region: CATSRDNPSGAYEQYF. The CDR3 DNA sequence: TGTGCCACCAGCAGAGATAACCCTAGCGGGGCCTACGAGCAGTACTTC.

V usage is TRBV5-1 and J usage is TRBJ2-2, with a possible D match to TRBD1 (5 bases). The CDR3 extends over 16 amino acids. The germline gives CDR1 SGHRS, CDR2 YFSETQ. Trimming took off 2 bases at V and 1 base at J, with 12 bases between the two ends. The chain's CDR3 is CASSFREVQNTGELFF. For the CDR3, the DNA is TGCGCCAGCAGCTTCAGGGAAGTCCAGAACACCGGGGAGCTGTTTTTT.

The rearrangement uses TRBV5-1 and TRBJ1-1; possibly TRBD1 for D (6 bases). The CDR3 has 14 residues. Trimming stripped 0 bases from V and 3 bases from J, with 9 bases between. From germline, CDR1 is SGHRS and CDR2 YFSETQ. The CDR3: CASSLVKGDTEAFF. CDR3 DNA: TGCGCCAGCAGCTTGGTCAAGGGGGACACTGAAGCTTTCTTT. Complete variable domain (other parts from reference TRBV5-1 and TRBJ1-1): KAGVTQTPRYLIKTRGQQVTLSCSPISGHRSVSWYQQTPGQGLQFLFEYFSETQRNKGNFPGRFSGRQFSNSRSEMNVSTLELGDSALYLCASSLVKGDTEAFFGQGTRLTVV.

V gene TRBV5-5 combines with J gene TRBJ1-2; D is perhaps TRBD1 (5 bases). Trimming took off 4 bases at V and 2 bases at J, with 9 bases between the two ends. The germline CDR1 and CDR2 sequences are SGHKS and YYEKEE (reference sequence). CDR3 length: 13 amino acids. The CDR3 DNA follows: TGTGCCAGCAGCCCGGGACTAAACTATGGCTACACCTTC. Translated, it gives CASSPGLNYGYTF.

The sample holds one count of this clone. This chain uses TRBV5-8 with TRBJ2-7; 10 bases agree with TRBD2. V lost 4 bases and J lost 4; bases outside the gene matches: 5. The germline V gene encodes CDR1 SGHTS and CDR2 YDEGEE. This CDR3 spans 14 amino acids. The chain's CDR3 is CASSTAGGLYEQYF. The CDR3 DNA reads TGTGCCAGCAGCACAGCGGGGGGGCTATACGAGCAGTACTTC.

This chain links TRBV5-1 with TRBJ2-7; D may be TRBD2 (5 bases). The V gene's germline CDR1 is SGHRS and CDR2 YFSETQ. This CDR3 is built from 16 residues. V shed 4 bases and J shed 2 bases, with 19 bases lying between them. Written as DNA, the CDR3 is TGCGCCAGCAGCCGCCTCGGAGGAGGTTATGCCTACGAGCAGTACTTC. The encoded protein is CASSRLGGGYAYEQYF.

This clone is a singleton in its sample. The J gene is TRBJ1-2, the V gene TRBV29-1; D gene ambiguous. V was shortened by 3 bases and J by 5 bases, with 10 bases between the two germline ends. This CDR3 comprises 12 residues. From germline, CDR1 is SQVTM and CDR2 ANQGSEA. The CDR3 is CSVDRGGYGYTF. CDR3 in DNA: TGCAGCGTTGACCGGGGTGGGTATGGCTACACCTTC.

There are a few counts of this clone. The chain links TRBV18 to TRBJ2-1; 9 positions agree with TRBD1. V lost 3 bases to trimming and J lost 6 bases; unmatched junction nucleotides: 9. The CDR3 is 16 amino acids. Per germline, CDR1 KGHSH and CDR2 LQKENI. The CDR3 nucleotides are TGTGCCAGCTCACCGGTAGGGGACAGGGAAACCAATGAGCAGTTCTTC. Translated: CASSPVGDRETNEQFF.

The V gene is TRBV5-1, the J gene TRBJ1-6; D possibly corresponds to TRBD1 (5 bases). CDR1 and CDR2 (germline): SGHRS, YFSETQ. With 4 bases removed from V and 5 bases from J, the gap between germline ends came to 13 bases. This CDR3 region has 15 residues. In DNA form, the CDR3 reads TGCGCCAGCAGCCTCGGGACTGTGGATAATTCACCCCTCCACTTT. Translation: CASSLGTVDNSPLHF.